This T cell receptor beta chain originates from a study of cytomegalovirus exposure and HLA in healthy donors. Trimming took off 2 bases at V and 2 bases at J, with 17 bases between the two ends. Germline V gene data show CDR1 as MGHDK and CDR2 as SYGVNS. The CDR3 covers 17 residues. It was with 60 Vbeta and 13 Jbeta primers that the PCR ran. Clones were sequenced by immunoSEQ multiplex PCR, and TCRdb holds only the in-frame ones, with some missing. The sample consists of about 160,000 clones, roughly 77% of them appearing once. The chain couples TRBV25-1 to TRBJ2-3; perhaps TRBD1 as D (5 bases). The clonotype was recovered from a young man in good health and CMV-seropositive. Sequencing input: PBMCs. CDR3 sequence: CASSEGLWGGFTDTQYF. CDR3 nucleotides: TGTGCCAGCAGTGAAGGTCTGTGGGGCGGATTCACAGATACGCAGTATTTT.